These 9 T cell receptor beta chains share one sample of origin, sequenced in a study of STAT5B mutations in CD4+ large granular lymphocyte leukemia. Clones were sequenced by immunoSEQ multiplex PCR, and TCRdb holds only the in-frame ones, with some missing. Found here are nearly 45,000 clones, 80% to 90% of them singletons; the top ten hold 2.6%. Sequenced material: CD4+ T cells from blood buffy coats. The receptors stem from a human donor in good health.

The chain carries TRBV7-2 and TRBJ2-7, with unresolved D. The length of the CDR3 is 13 residues. Germline V gene sequence: CDR1 SGHTA, CDR2 FQGNSA. Trimming pared 5 bases from V and 7 bases from J, leaving 15 bases between. In nucleotides, the CDR3 is TGTGCCAGCAGCCCCTGGACGGAAGAGGAGCAGTACTTC. As protein: CASSPWTEEEQYF.

This clone showed up just once. The gene calls are TRBV7-8 and TRBJ1-2, with no clear D. CDR3 length equals 13 residues. The V gene's germline CDR1 is SGHVS and CDR2 FQNEAQ. V shed 4 bases and J shed 8 bases, with 14 bases lying between them. CDR3 sequence (DNA): TGTGCCAGCAGCTCAAAGTGGGGTGGAGGCTACACCTTC. Amino acid sequence: CASSSKWGGGYTF.

The chain joins TRBV30 to TRBJ2-7; 9 bases match TRBD1. The CDR3 has 14 amino acids. The V and J ends lost 5 bases and 3 bases, in that order; junction bases with no gene match: 8. Germline V CDR1 and CDR2: GTSNPN, SVGIG (reference sequence). The CDR3 loop reads CAWARGTGLYEQYF. CDR3 nucleotides: TGTGCCTGGGCCAGAGGGACAGGGCTCTACGAGCAGTACTTC.

In the case of this clone: One junction end does not reproduce the germline sequence, and a read error may be involved. The rearrangement joins TRBV18 to TRBJ2-1; D is possibly TRBD2 (6 bases). Germline V gene lookup returns CDR1 KGHSH and CDR2 LQKENI. The CDR3 is made up of 15 amino acids. The DNA of the CDR3 is TGTGCCAGCTCGCCACGGGAGAACGCCTACAATGAGCAGTTCTTC. Residues: CASSPRENAYNEQFF.

The chain is built from TRBV11-2 and TRBJ2-1; TRBD2 matches at 9 bases. There are 16 residues in the CDR3. V gave up 2 bases and J gave up 5 bases; unmatched junction bases: 7. The germline V gene encodes CDR1 SGHAT and CDR2 FQNNGV. Here the CDR3 DNA reads TGTGCCAGCAGCTTAACGGCGGGAGGGGCCCACAATGAGCAGTTCTTC. Its translation: CASSLTAGGAHNEQFF.

J is TRBJ2-3 and V is TRBV5-1, with D possibly matching TRBD1 (6 bases). This CDR3 has 14 residues. V lost 5 bases and J 1 base, leaving 11 bases between the germline ends. The V gene's germline CDR1 is SGHRS and CDR2 YFSETQ. The CDR3 nucleotides read TGCGCCAGCAGACTAAACAGGGGCACAGATACGCAGTATTTT. Its translation is CASRLNRGTDTQYF.

The chain has TRBV15 and TRBJ2-1, with TRBD1 matching 9 bases. Germline assignment: CDR1 LNHNV and CDR2 YYDKDF (reference sequence). V shed 5 bases and J 8 bases; nucleotides not matched to a gene: 13. The CDR3 sequence is 16 residues long. CDR3 in DNA: TGTGCCACCAGCGAACGAGGGACAGGGTCTATCCATGAGCAGTTCTTC. Translated, it gives CATSERGTGSIHEQFF.

In this sample, this clone turned up once. The chain has TRBV5-4 and TRBJ2-1; D possibly uses TRBD1 or TRBD2 (5 bases each). Germline CDR1 SGHNT, CDR2 YYREEE (reference sequence). The CDR3 is 14 amino acids. V lost 5 bases to trimming and J lost 10 bases, with 19 bases between them. The CDR3 here is CASSRGGLTREQFF. CDR3 in DNA: TGTGCCAGCAGTCGGGGCGGCCTTACAAGGGAGCAGTTCTTC. The entire variable domain, with the rest obtained from reference TRBV5-4 and TRBJ2-1, is as follows: ETGVTQSPTHLIKTRGQQVTLRCSSQSGHNTVSWYQQALGQGPQFIFQYYREEENGRGNFPPRFSGLQFPNYSSELNVNALELDDSALYLCASSRGGLTREQFFGPGTRLTVL.

This rearrangement joins TRBV9 to TRBJ2-2, with D possibly called TRBD1 or TRBD2 (6 bases each). Trimming took 0 bases from V and 0 from J, leaving 9 bases between them. Germline CDR1 is SGDLS and CDR2 is YYNGEE. This CDR3 spans 16 amino acids. The CDR3 loop reads CASSVGGASNTGELFF. CDR3 in DNA: TGTGCCAGCAGCGTAGGGGGGGCCTCGAACACCGGGGAGCTGTTTTTT.